This T cell receptor beta chain was sequenced during a study of OX40 agonist ivuxolimab in advanced cancers. Some background on the complete study: Ivuxolimab was an agonistic, fully human IgG2 monoclonal antibody directed against OX40 (CD134), a costimulatory receptor. Intravenous ivuxolimab was administered to patients every 2 weeks at six dose levels: 0.01, 0.1, 0.3, 1.5, 3 and 10 mg/kg. Of the roughly 50 dose-escalation patients, hepatocellular carcinoma was present in 19, melanoma in approximately 15, renal cell carcinoma in 9 and head and neck cancer in 9. The dose-escalation cohort was roughly 87% male with a mean age of about 54 years, ranging from roughly 23 to 80. Patients were allowed to have had prior anti-PD-1, anti-PD-L1 or anti-CTLA-4 therapy, and approximately 41% of the dose-escalation patients had previously received checkpoint inhibitors. Partial responses were achieved by three dose-escalation patients, of whom one had hepatocellular carcinoma and two had cutaneous melanoma. Peripheral TCRbeta sequencing was intended to test whether TCR sequence diversity was altered and clonal T-cell expansion was caused by ivuxolimab. The paper reports the monotherapy dose-escalation portion (N of about 50 patients) of the phase I ivuxolimab trial. Here is what the overall study found, with its caveats: After ivuxolimab, more expanded clones were found on average in CD8+ T cells than in CD4+ T cells. At doses of 0.1 to 3.0 mg/kg, clonal expansion of both CD4+ and CD8+ T cells in blood was seen between baseline and week 6. Which antigens the clonally expanded peripheral T cells were specific for was not determined. Low levels of normalized T-cell clonal expansion were also shown by some nonresponding patients. In the 0.1-3.0 mg/kg groups, partial responders had among the lowest normalized peripheral clonal expansion, particularly in CD8+ T cells.

Genomic DNA was isolated from the sorted cells so that the TCRbeta CDR3 region could be sequenced. The immunoSEQ Assay was used to sequence the TCRbeta CDR3 regions. TCRdb holds this immuneACCESS table with in-frame rearrangements only. Some clones are missing; in checked studies, unresolved V genes explain under half, and the rest has no known cause. The table for this sample lists 80,000 or so clones; 86% of them were counted only once. Jointly, the top ten make up roughly 8% of the sample. Inclusive of the bounding cysteine and phenylalanine, the CDR3 is 12 residues long. The retained sequence is limited to the CDR3, 36 bases, with the frame set at the first base. CDR1 and CDR2, looked up from the germline V gene, are SNHLY and FYNNEI. The junction shows trimming of 7 bases on V and 5 bases on J, and the gene matches do not reach 5 bases of it. This clone was observed a handful of times. This receptor's antigen is unknown. No base quality values were provided; no much bigger clone lies one nucleotide off.

The trial excluded patients who had a history of autoimmune disease or were on systemic immunosuppression. Peripheral blood for TCR sequencing was collected from all dose cohorts at baseline, on cycle 4 day 1, and on cycle 7 day 1. The samples were taken from a phase I, first-in-human, multicenter, open-label dose-escalation trial of ivuxolimab. Adults with locally advanced or metastatic head and neck squamous cell, hepatocellular, melanoma or renal cell carcinoma were enrolled in the trial. Before TCR sequencing, CD4+ T cells and CD8+ T cells were sorted from peripheral blood as separate populations.

The chain joins TRBV2 to TRBJ2-7, with TRBD1 matching 7 junction bases. Sequences were derived from CD4+ or CD8+ T cells sorted from blood, sampled in a trial of the OX40 agonist ivuxolimab. The source of this sequence is an adult with an advanced solid tumor such as melanoma, head and neck, liver or kidney cancer. CDR3 region: CASINRGHEQYF. The sequence in DNA is TGTGCCAGCATCAACAGGGGCCACGAGCAGTACTTC.